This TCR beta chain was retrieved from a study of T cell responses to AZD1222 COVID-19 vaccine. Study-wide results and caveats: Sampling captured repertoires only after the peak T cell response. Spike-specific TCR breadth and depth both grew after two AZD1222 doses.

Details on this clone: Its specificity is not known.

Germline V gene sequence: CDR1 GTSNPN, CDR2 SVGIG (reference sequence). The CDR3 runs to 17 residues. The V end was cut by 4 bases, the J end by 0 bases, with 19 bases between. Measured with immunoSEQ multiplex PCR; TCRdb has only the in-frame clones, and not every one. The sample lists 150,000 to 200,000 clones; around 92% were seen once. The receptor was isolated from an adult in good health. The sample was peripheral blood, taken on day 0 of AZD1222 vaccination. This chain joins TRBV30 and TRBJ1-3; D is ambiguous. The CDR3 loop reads CAWNPTASWSSGNTIYF. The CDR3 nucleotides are TGTGCCTGGAACCCAACCGCGAGTTGGTCCTCTGGAAACACCATATATTTT.